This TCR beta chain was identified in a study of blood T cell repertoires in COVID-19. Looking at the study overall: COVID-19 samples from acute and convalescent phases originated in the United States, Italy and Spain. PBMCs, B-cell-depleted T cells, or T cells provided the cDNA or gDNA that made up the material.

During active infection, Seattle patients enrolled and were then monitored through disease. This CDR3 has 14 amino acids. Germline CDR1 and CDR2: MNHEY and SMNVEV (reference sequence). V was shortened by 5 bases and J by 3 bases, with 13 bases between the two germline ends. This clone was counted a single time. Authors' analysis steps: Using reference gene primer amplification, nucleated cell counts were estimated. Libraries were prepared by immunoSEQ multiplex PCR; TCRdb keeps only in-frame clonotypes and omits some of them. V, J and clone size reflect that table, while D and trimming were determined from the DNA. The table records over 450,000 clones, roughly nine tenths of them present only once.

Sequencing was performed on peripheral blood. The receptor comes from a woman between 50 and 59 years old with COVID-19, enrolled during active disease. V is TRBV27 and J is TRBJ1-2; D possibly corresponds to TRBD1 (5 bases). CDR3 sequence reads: CASSKGNRDYGYTF. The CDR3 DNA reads TGTGCCAGCAGTAAGGGGAATAGAGACTATGGCTACACCTTC.